This T cell receptor beta chain was observed in a study of T-cell reconstitution after alpha-beta-depleted transplantation in children. The sample holds a few counts of this clonotype. The antigen is undetermined. Findings and caveats of the study: Several hundred rapidly expanded clones from non-depleted graft cells reportedly supplied alpha-beta T cells about two months post-transplant.

It was with unique molecular identifiers that the TCRbeta library was prepared. TCRdb passed the PCR reads through MiXCR, listing each CDR3 protein once. Here the sample spans about 590,000 distinct CDR3 sequences, 13% being singletons. This CDR3 is built from 16 residues. Germline values: CDR1 LGHNA, CDR2 YSLEER. With 1 base removed from V and 6 bases from J, the gap between germline ends came to 16 bases. The clonotype comes from a male patient aged 10 to 17 who had a stem cell transplant for acute myeloid leukemia, so the T cells may come from the graft donor. The J gene is TRBJ2-1, the V gene TRBV4-3, with a possible D match to TRBD2 (5 bases). This specimen consisted of PBMCs, mostly from graft donor cells, obtained 360 days after TCRalphabeta/CD19-depleted stem cell transplant. CDR3 bases: TGCGCCAGCAGCCAAGGGTTTTGGGGAGCGGTCAATGAGCAGTTCTTC. Translated: CASSQGFWGAVNEQFF.